The 27 T cell receptor beta chains below come from one sample, sequenced in a study of blood T cell repertoires in COVID-19. Clones were sequenced by immunoSEQ multiplex PCR, and TCRdb holds only the in-frame ones, with some missing. The sample lists about 280,000 clones, 85% seen once, with about 2.7% in the top ten. The sequenced sample was PBMCs or T cells enriched from blood (not recorded which). The receptors originated from a woman aged 45 to 65 who had recovered from COVID-19.

The chain combines TRBV6-5 with TRBJ1-1; D remains unclear. V gave up 0 bases and J gave up 0 bases, with 8 bases separating them. The CDR3 contains 15 residues. The germline CDR1 and CDR2 sequences are MNHEY and SVGAGI. CDR3 protein: CASSYSGRMNTEAFF. CDR3 nucleotides: TGTGCCAGCAGTTACTCGGGCAGGATGAACACTGAAGCTTTCTTT.

The chain is built from TRBV7-6 and TRBJ2-1; TRBD2 aligns across 8 bases. J was trimmed by 6 bases and V by 5 bases; bases with no gene match: 6. This CDR3 region has 14 residues. Germline V gives CDR1 SGHVS, CDR2 FNYEAQ. CDR3 DNA: TGTGCCAGCAGCCTGGGACGGGGGGGCAATGAGCAGTTCTTC. Protein: CASSLGRGGNEQFF. The entire variable domain, with the rest obtained from reference TRBV7-6 and TRBJ2-1, is as follows: GAGVSQSPRYKVTKRGQDVALRCDPISGHVSLYWYRQALGQGPEFLTYFNYEAQQDKSGLPNDRFSAERPEGSISTLTIQRTEQRDSAMYRCASSLGRGGNEQFFGPGTRLTVL.

This clone was observed once. The chain links TRBV3-1 (or the pseudogene TRBV3-2) to TRBJ1-3, with D hard to call. Germline CDR1 and CDR2: LGHDT and YNNKEL (reference sequence). The V gene lost 6 bases and the J gene lost 4 bases, with 16 bases spanning the gap. CDR3 length: 15 residues. CDR3 DNA sequence: TGTGCCAGCAGTCTTGACGGGTACTTGGGAAACACCATATATTTT. Residues: CASSLDGYLGNTIYF.

The gene calls are TRBV19 and TRBJ2-7; TRBD2 matches 13 bases. The CDR3 consists of 15 residues. Per germline, CDR1 LNHDA and CDR2 SQIVND (reference sequence). After removal of 6 bases from V and 3 bases from J, the junction contained 5 bases not matched to a gene. The CDR3: CASSPTSGGVYEQYF. CDR3 DNA sequence: TGTGCCAGTAGCCCAACTAGCGGGGGGGTCTACGAGCAGTACTTC.

J is TRBJ1-5 and V is TRBV27; the match to TRBD1 covers 7 bases. The germline gives CDR1 MNHEY, CDR2 SMNVEV (reference sequence). The CDR3 sequence is 14 residues long. With 5 bases clipped from V and 6 bases from J, the junction kept 7 bases outside the gene matches. CDR3 residues: CASSGGRGLQPQHF. The DNA of the CDR3 is TGTGCCAGCAGTGGTGGTAGGGGGCTTCAGCCCCAGCATTTT.

J is TRBJ1-1 and V is TRBV19, with 7 bases that match TRBD1. CDR1 LNHDA and CDR2 SQIVND come from the germline V gene (reference sequence). This CDR3 has 17 residues. V shed 3 bases, J shed 1 base, and the junction held 11 bases outside the gene matches. The CDR3 protein is CASSIDLGDSSNTEAFF. DNA for the CDR3: TGTGCCAGTAGTATCGATCTGGGGGACAGCTCGAACACTGAAGCTTTCTTT.

This clone has just a few counts. The rearrangement joins TRBV4-3 to TRBJ1-1; no clear D gene. V was pared by 3 bases and J by 3 bases, with 14 bases between. CDR1 is LGHNA and CDR2 is YSLEER in the germline V gene. CDR3 length equals 15 residues. The CDR3: CASSQALRGDTEAFF. CDR3 in DNA: TGCGCCAGCAGCCAGGCCCTCCGAGGAGACACTGAAGCTTTCTTT.

The J gene is TRBJ1-1, the V gene TRBV7-9, with unresolved D. The germline V and J ends were trimmed by 2 bases and 2 bases, with 9 bases remaining between them. Germline CDR1 SEHNR, CDR2 FQNEAQ (reference sequence). This CDR3 spans 14 amino acids. The CDR3 loop reads CASSLRSRNTEAFF. In DNA form, the CDR3 reads TGTGCCAGCAGCTTACGGTCTCGAAACACTGAAGCTTTCTTT.

The V gene is TRBV7-2, the J gene TRBJ2-5; perhaps TRBD1 as D (5 bases). The CDR3 totals 16 residues. V was cut by 0 bases and J by 3 bases, with 14 bases left in between. CDR1 is SGHTA, CDR2 FQGNSA, per germline. CDR3 loop: CASSLADTGVEETQYF. For the CDR3, the DNA is TGTGCCAGCAGCTTAGCCGACACAGGCGTGGAAGAGACCCAGTACTTC.

V and J are TRBV4-2 and TRBJ1-2; D may be TRBD1 (6 bases). Trimming took off 2 bases at V and 7 bases at J, with 11 bases between the two ends. The CDR3 has 13 amino acids. Germline V gene lookup returns CDR1 LGHNA and CDR2 YNFKEQ. The CDR3 coding sequence is TGTGCCAGCAGCCAACGGGGGGCGTTTGGCTACACCTTC. Residues: CASSQRGAFGYTF.

This clone was picked up one time. V and J are TRBV10-1 and TRBJ1-2; D perhaps matches TRBD1 (6 bases). In germline, CDR1 is WNHNN, CDR2 SYGVQD (reference sequence). Trimming pared 6 bases from V and 3 bases from J, leaving 11 bases between. CDR3 length equals 13 residues. This chain's CDR3 is CASSRGPDYGYTF. The CDR3 DNA follows: TGCGCCAGCAGCAGGGGTCCGGACTATGGCTACACCTTC.

The rearrangement links TRBV19 to TRBJ1-6; 8 bases are a match to TRBD1. The CDR3 is 14 amino acids. V was pared by 5 bases and J by 8 bases, with 5 bases of the junction left unmatched. Germline-derived CDR1 and CDR2 are LNHDA and SQIVND (reference sequence). As DNA, the CDR3 is TGTGCCAGTAGTCGCAGGGGGCTGGATTCACCCCTCCACTTT. As protein: CASSRRGLDSPLHF.

The chain joins TRBV5-1 to TRBJ2-7; no clear D gene. V lost 4 bases, J lost 0 bases, and 14 bases lay in between. This CDR3 contains 15 residues. CDR1 is SGHRS, CDR2 YFSETQ, per germline. CDR3 sequence (DNA): TGCGCCAGCAGCCCCAACAGTTTCAGCTCCTACGAGCAGTACTTC. Protein: CASSPNSFSSYEQYF. Drawing the rest from reference TRBV5-1 and TRBJ2-7, the complete variable domain is KAGVTQTPRYLIKTRGQQVTLSCSPISGHRSVSWYQQTPGQGLQFLFEYFSETQRNKGNFPGRFSGRQFSNSRSEMNVSTLELGDSALYLCASSPNSFSSYEQYFGPGTRLTVT.

V usage is TRBV27 and J usage is TRBJ1-2, with 7 bases lining up with TRBD1. Germline assignment: CDR1 MNHEY and CDR2 SMNVEV (reference sequence). The CDR3 has 14 residues. The trim removed 8 bases at V and 8 bases at J, leaving 14 bases unmatched. In DNA form, the CDR3 reads TGTGCCAGCCACTCCTTAGACAGGGCTAAGGGCTACACCTTC. Encoded protein: CASHSLDRAKGYTF.

This clone was seen more than once but under ten times. The V and J genes are TRBV7-9 and TRBJ2-7; 7 bases are a match to TRBD1. CDR3 length: 15 residues. Germline loops: CDR1 SEHNR, CDR2 FQNEAQ (reference sequence). V shed 5 bases and J 3 bases; nucleotides not matched to a gene: 10. DNA of the CDR3: TGTGCCAGCAGCCTTACTGGGACAGTCGACTACGAGCAGTACTTC. Translation gives CASSLTGTVDYEQYF.

This clone was observed a handful of times. V and J are TRBV9 and TRBJ2-2; 7 bases match TRBD1. Unmatched junction bases numbered 3, after V lost 4 bases and J lost 3 bases. The germline V gene has CDR1 SGDLS and CDR2 YYNGEE. The CDR3 is made up of 14 amino acids. CDR3 sequence: CASSRTGDTGELFF. As DNA, the CDR3 is TGTGCCAGCAGCAGGACAGGAGACACCGGGGAGCTGTTTTTT.

This clone has a single count. The gene calls are TRBV7-9 and TRBJ2-3; 7 bases line up with TRBD1. The CDR3 loop spans 15 amino acids. In germline, CDR1 is SEHNR, CDR2 FQNEAQ (reference sequence). The trim removed 7 bases at V and 3 bases at J, leaving 10 bases unmatched. The CDR3 sequence is CASNPGQPGTDTQYF. The CDR3 DNA reads as TGTGCCAGCAATCCGGGACAGCCGGGGACAGATACGCAGTATTTT.

This clone has more than one count but fewer than ten. J is TRBJ1-6 and V is TRBV5-6, with TRBD1 matching over 8 bases. Unmatched junction bases numbered 5, after V lost 3 bases and J lost 6 bases. Looked up from germline, CDR1 is SGHDT and CDR2 is YYEEEE. This CDR3 has 15 amino acids. CDR3 residues: CASSWADRVNSPLHF. DNA for the CDR3: TGTGCCAGCAGCTGGGCGGACAGGGTTAATTCACCCCTCCACTTT.

The chain is built from TRBV5-1 and TRBJ2-7; 8 bases match TRBD1. Trimming removed 0 bases from V and 4 bases from J; junction bases left unmatched: 3. CDR1 is SGHRS, CDR2 YFSETQ, per germline. The CDR3 spans 14 residues. CDR3 bases: TGCGCCAGCAGCTTGGAGGACAGGGTATACGAGCAGTACTTC. Its protein product is CASSLEDRVYEQYF.

CDR3 amino acids: CASSLSGRGIAEAFF. DNA of the CDR3: TGCGCCAGCAGCTTGTCTGGCCGGGGTATAGCTGAAGCTTTCTTT. This chain links TRBV5-1 with TRBJ1-1; D ambiguous. Looked up from germline, CDR1 is SGHRS and CDR2 is YFSETQ. V dropped 1 base and J dropped 6 bases, with 16 bases sitting between them. This CDR3 is built from 15 residues.

The chain uses TRBV2 and TRBJ1-2; no clear D. The CDR3 has 13 residues. CDR1 and CDR2 (germline): SNHLY, FYNNEI. Deletions cut 7 bases from V and 7 bases from J, with 16 bases between. The CDR3 here is CASTGGILRGYTF. CDR3 nucleotide sequence: TGTGCCAGCACCGGAGGGATCTTGCGTGGCTACACCTTC.

CDR3 in DNA: TGTGCCAGCAGCCTCGGGACAGGGGCAGGGACAGATACGCAGTATTTT. This encodes CASSLGTGAGTDTQYF. This rearrangement joins TRBV7-3 to TRBJ2-3; 10 bases are a match to TRBD1. Trimming at V came to 5 bases and at J to 3 bases, leaving 8 bases not matched to a gene. This CDR3 has 16 amino acids. Germline CDR1 SGHTA, CDR2 FQGTGA. The full variable domain, with the rest looked up from reference TRBV7-3 and TRBJ2-3, is GAGVSQTPSNKVTEKGKYVELRCDPISGHTALYWYRQSLGQGPEFLIYFQGTGAADDSGLPNDRFFAVRPEGSVSTLKIQRTERGDSAVYLCASSLGTGAGTDTQYFGPGTRLTVL.

The rearrangement joins TRBV7-2 to TRBJ1-5; D possibly corresponds to TRBD1 (6 bases). The V gene's germline CDR1 is SGHTA and CDR2 FQGNSA. The CDR3 is made up of 15 amino acids. V lost 4 bases to trimming and J lost 6 bases, with 16 bases between them. The CDR3 protein is CASSSHTGSVQPQHF. The CDR3 DNA follows: TGTGCCAGCAGCTCTCACACAGGGTCTGTTCAGCCCCAGCATTTT.

The chain links TRBV30 to TRBJ1-2; D is undetermined. V lost 5 bases, J lost 2 bases, and 6 bases lay in between. Germline V gives CDR1 GTSNPN, CDR2 SVGIG (reference sequence). The CDR3 consists of 11 residues. CDR3 sequence reads: CAWWLNYGYTF. CDR3 DNA sequence: TGTGCCTGGTGGCTCAACTATGGCTACACCTTC.

The chain employs TRBV24-1 and TRBJ1-2; D is uncertain. Germline V gene sequence: CDR1 KGHDR, CDR2 SFDVKD. This CDR3 contains 12 residues. V lost 3 bases and J lost 7, with 8 bases in between. This CDR3 is CATSDPDVGYTF. CDR3 nucleotides: TGTGCCACCAGTGATCCAGATGTTGGCTACACCTTC.

The chain links TRBV4-1 to TRBJ2-1; perhaps TRBD2 as D (7 bases). This CDR3 contains 17 residues. V lost 1 base and J 4 bases, leaving 17 bases between the germline ends. Germline lookup yields CDR1 MGHRA and CDR2 YSYEKL. DNA of the CDR3: TGCGCCAGCAGCCAAGTGGCGGGGGCTAGGGCTTACAATGAGCAGTTCTTC. As protein: CASSQVAGARAYNEQFF.

The CDR3 sequence is CASSETTGLAGTTMKQFF. The CDR3 DNA sequence: TGTGCCAGCAGTGAAACGACCGGACTAGCGGGGACTACAATGAAGCAGTTCTTC. This chain uses TRBV25-1 with TRBJ2-1; 12 positions match TRBD2. The germline V gene encodes CDR1 MGHDK and CDR2 SYGVNS. Trimming cost V 2 bases and J 11 bases; bases outside gene matches: 16. The CDR3 totals 18 residues. Variable domain in full (rest from reference TRBV25-1 and TRBJ2-1): EADIYQTPRYLVIGTGKKITLECSQTMGHDKMYWYQQDPGMELHLIHYSYGVNSTEKGDLSSESTVSRIRTEHFPLTLESARPSHTSQYLCASSETTGLAGTTMKQFFGPGTRLTVL.